This TCR beta chain was documented in a study of CD8+ T cells in alopecia areata. About this clone: The antigen is unknown.

As the sequencing template, cDNA was produced by extracting RNA and reverse transcribing it. Profiling relied on immunoSEQ multiplex PCR, and the TCRdb table lists in-frame clones only, not all of them. The sample carries 100,000 to 150,000 clones, around two fifths recorded once. Collection of lesional scalp punch biopsies and peripheral blood was performed in alopecia areata patients. V lost 0 bases to trimming and J lost 0 bases, with 10 bases between them. CDR1 and CDR2 from the germline V gene are SGDLS and YYNGEE. The CDR3 spans 15 residues. Study-wide results and caveats: Lesional scalp displayed greater clonality than normal scalp, most notably in alopecia totalis/universalis.

The V call is TRBV9, the J call TRBJ2-7, with D maybe TRBD2 (6 bases). The material sequenced was CD4+ T cells sorted from blood. The clonotype was recovered from a human donor with alopecia areata. The CDR3 nucleotides are TGTGCCAGCAGCGTAGGTGCGGGGAGCTCCTACGAGCAGTACTTC. It specifies CASSVGAGSSYEQYF.